The 22 T cell receptor beta chains below come from one sample, sequenced in a study of cytomegalovirus exposure and HLA in healthy donors. Method: immunoSEQ multiplex PCR; TCRdb's copy keeps in-frame clones and lacks some. There are more than 80,000 clones in the sample; about 95% occur only once, and approximately 1.3% lies in the top ten. Material: PBMCs. Every receptor here comes from a woman aged 18-35 years in good health and CMV-seronegative.

The chain is built from TRBV29-1 and TRBJ2-3; no reliable D call. The V and J ends lost 3 bases and 1 base respectively, with 11 bases between them. The CDR3 extends over 14 amino acids. Looked up from germline, CDR1 is SQVTM and CDR2 is ANQGSEA. The chain's CDR3 is CSVDPFPGTDTQYF. CDR3 coding DNA: TGCAGCGTTGACCCATTTCCAGGCACAGATACGCAGTATTTT.

The CDR3 coding sequence is TGCGCCAGCAGCTTACGGACTAGCGGGAGGGCGGACAATGAGCAGTTCTTC. This codes for CASSLRTSGRADNEQFF. The chain has TRBV5-1 and TRBJ2-1, with TRBD2 matching over 15 bases. Germline values: CDR1 SGHRS, CDR2 YFSETQ. The CDR3 is 17 residues long. J lost 5 bases, V lost 2 bases, and 5 bases had no gene match. Using reference TRBV5-1 and TRBJ2-1 for the parts outside the CDR3, the full variable domain is KAGVTQTPRYLIKTRGQQVTLSCSPISGHRSVSWYQQTPGQGLQFLFEYFSETQRNKGNFPGRFSGRQFSNSRSEMNVSTLELGDSALYLCASSLRTSGRADNEQFFGPGTRLTVL.

The chain links TRBV11-3 to TRBJ2-1, with D tentatively TRBD1 (6 bases). This CDR3 has 13 residues. V lost 0 bases to trimming and J lost 10 bases, with 10 bases between them. Germline assignment: CDR1 SGHNT and CDR2 YENEEA. CDR3 loop: CASSLDEGTEQFF. The CDR3 DNA follows: TGTGCCAGCAGCTTAGATGAGGGGACAGAGCAGTTCTTC.

The genes are TRBV28 and TRBJ1-1; D is unclear. The V gene lost 5 bases and the J gene lost 1 base, with 11 bases spanning the gap. The CDR3 length is 14 residues. In germline, CDR1 is MDHEN, CDR2 SYDVKM. Written as DNA, the CDR3 is TGTGCCAGCAGTCCTATACAGAGGAACACTGAAGCTTTCTTT. It encodes CASSPIQRNTEAFF.

The count of this clone is one. The chain uses TRBV28 and TRBJ1-2; TRBD1 matches at 9 bases. Germline V lookup: CDR1 MDHEN, CDR2 SYDVKM. This CDR3 has 18 amino acids. The junction had 14 bases not matched to a gene; V was cut back by 5 bases and J by 1 base. In nucleotides, the CDR3 is TGTGCCAGCAGTCCCTATAAGAACCGGGACAGGGATAACTATGGCTACACCTTC. Amino acid sequence: CASSPYKNRDRDNYGYTF.

The CDR3 bases are TGTGCCAGCAGCAGACCACTGACAGGTCCGGCCGGGGAGCTGTTTTTT. Translation: CASSRPLTGPAGELFF. V is TRBV21-1 and J is TRBJ2-2; TRBD1, as called in the table, went unchecked against the DNA. TRBV21-1 is an annotated pseudogene. This CDR3 is 16 amino acids long.

The V call is TRBV28, the J call TRBJ1-1, with TRBD1 as a possible D gene (6 bases). The CDR3 totals 13 residues. With 5 bases removed from V and 1 base from J, the gap between germline ends came to 8 bases. Germline V gene lookup returns CDR1 MDHEN and CDR2 SYDVKM. CDR3 bases: TGTGCCAGCAGTACGGGACAGAACACTGAAGCTTTCTTT. As protein: CASSTGQNTEAFF.

V and J are TRBV30 and TRBJ2-1; a weak D match, TRBD1 (6 bases). Per germline, CDR1 GTSNPN and CDR2 SVGIG (reference sequence). The CDR3 is made up of 14 amino acids. Trimming cost V 5 bases and J 4 bases, with 15 bases left between them. DNA of the CDR3: TGTGCCTGGGAGACAGGTGGTTTTTACAATGAGCAGTTCTTC. Residues: CAWETGGFYNEQFF.

The rearrangement links TRBV11-2 to TRBJ2-7; D may be TRBD2 (6 bases). V lost 4 bases and J 2 bases, leaving 12 bases between the germline ends. Germline V gene data show CDR1 as SGHAT and CDR2 as FQNNGV. CDR3 length: 14 amino acids. The chain's CDR3 is CASSYPGTAYEQYF. CDR3 sequence (DNA): TGTGCCAGCAGCTATCCCGGGACTGCCTACGAGCAGTACTTC.

The J gene is TRBJ1-5, the V gene TRBV27; 8 bases line up with TRBD1. The CDR3 is made up of 15 amino acids. CDR1 is MNHEY, CDR2 SMNVEV, per germline (reference sequence). Trimming at V came to 6 bases and at J to 4 bases, leaving 8 bases not matched to a gene. CDR3 in DNA: TGTGCCAGCAGCCCCGGACAGGGTGGGAATCAGCCCCAGCATTTT. Its protein is CASSPGQGGNQPQHF.

This sequence joins TRBV2 and TRBJ2-3, with 11 bases that match TRBD2. The germline V gene has CDR1 SNHLY and CDR2 FYNNEI. Unmatched junction bases numbered 20, after V lost 7 bases and J lost 2 bases. The CDR3 runs 20 residues. The CDR3 loop reads CASIRLAGFLSVVDTDTQYF. For the CDR3, the DNA is TGTGCCAGCATTCGACTAGCGGGATTCCTTTCCGTTGTCGACACAGATACGCAGTATTTT.

The V call is TRBV28, the J call TRBJ1-1; D remains unclear. This CDR3 spans 16 amino acids. Trimming left V 6 bases short and J 2 bases short, with 19 bases between. Germline CDR1 reads MDHEN; CDR2 reads SYDVKM. CDR3 loop: CASSPASVQRNTEAFF. DNA of the CDR3: TGTGCCAGCAGCCCCGCATCGGTACAGAGAAACACTGAAGCTTTCTTT.

The rearrangement joins TRBV5-5 to TRBJ2-5; 9 bases align to TRBD2. Germline CDR1 reads SGHKS; CDR2 reads YYEKEE (reference sequence). The CDR3 is 16 residues long. The V gene end was trimmed by 0 bases and the J gene end by 6 bases; junction bases not matched to a gene: 9. As DNA, the CDR3 is TGTGCCAGCAGCTTGGAGGGTAGCGGGAGAATGAAGACCCAGTACTTC. It encodes CASSLEGSGRMKTQYF.

This chain joins TRBV28 and TRBJ1-2; weak D call: TRBD1 (6 bases). The germline V gene has CDR1 MDHEN and CDR2 SYDVKM. There are 15 residues in the CDR3. Trimming removed 2 bases from V and 5 bases from J, with 15 bases in between. CDR3 in DNA: TGTGCCAGCAGTTTAGGGGGCGGAAGGGAATATGGCTACACCTTC. It specifies CASSLGGGREYGYTF.

The chain joins TRBV6-5 to TRBJ2-3, with TRBD2 matching over 8 bases. CDR1 is MNHEY, CDR2 SVGAGI, per germline. V trimming: 0 bases; J trimming: 1 base; junction bases outside the gene matches: 0. There are 15 residues in the CDR3. In DNA, the CDR3 is TGTGCCAGCAGTTACTCACTAGCGGGCACAGATACGCAGTATTTT. As protein: CASSYSLAGTDTQYF.

The V gene is TRBV6-1, the J gene TRBJ2-7; 10 bases are shared with TRBD2. With V trimmed by 0 bases and J by 3 bases, 11 bases remained unmatched. CDR1 and CDR2 from the germline V gene are MNHNS and SASEGT. This CDR3 is built from 18 residues. CDR3: CASSEAQRGGTLNYEQYF. The CDR3 DNA sequence: TGTGCCAGCAGTGAAGCGCAGCGGGGGGGTACCCTCAACTACGAGCAGTACTTC.

J is TRBJ2-7 and V is TRBV5-6; tentative D call: TRBD1 (5 bases). Germline loops: CDR1 SGHDT, CDR2 YYEEEE. The CDR3 runs to 13 residues. V was cut by 4 bases and J by 2 bases, with 10 bases left in between. The CDR3 here is CASSADSPYEQYF. The DNA of the CDR3 is TGTGCCAGCAGCGCTGACAGTCCCTACGAGCAGTACTTC.

The chain combines TRBV19 with TRBJ1-2, with D perhaps matching TRBD1 (6 bases). This CDR3 has 11 amino acids. CDR1 is LNHDA, CDR2 SQIVND, per germline (reference sequence). The ends were cut back, 7 bases at V and 8 bases at J, with 11 bases in the middle. The chain's CDR3 is CASNTGRGYTF. CDR3 bases: TGTGCCAGTAACACAGGGAGAGGCTACACCTTC.

This clone was seen a single time. CDR3 residues: CASSDERDTGELFF. CDR3 DNA: TGTGCCAGCAGTGACGAGCGAGACACCGGGGAGCTGTTTTTT. The chain carries TRBV25-1 and TRBJ2-2, with unresolved D. The CDR3 contains 14 residues. V lost 3 bases, J lost 3 bases, and 8 bases lay in between. The germline V gene encodes CDR1 MGHDK and CDR2 SYGVNS.

This clone showed up just once. J is TRBJ1-2 and V is TRBV7-9; 8 bases match TRBD1. Germline loops: CDR1 SEHNR, CDR2 FQNEAQ (reference sequence). The CDR3 runs to 15 residues. The J segment lost 7 bases and the V segment lost 4 bases, leaving 11 bases of the junction unmatched. The CDR3 nucleotides are TGTGCCAGCAGCTCGGCGATCACAGGGGGAGGTGGCTACACCTTC. Translation gives CASSSAITGGGGYTF. Combining the CDR3 with reference TRBV7-9 and TRBJ1-2 gives the whole variable domain DTGVSQNPRHKITKRGQNVTFRCDPISEHNRLYWYRQTLGQGPEFLTYFQNEAQLEKSRLLSDRFSAERPKGSFSTLEIQRTEQGDSAMYLCASSSAITGGGGYTFGSGTRLTVV.

The chain combines TRBV10-2 with TRBJ1-1; tentative D call: TRBD1 (6 bases). There are 12 residues in the CDR3. V shed 5 bases and J shed 8 bases, with 12 bases lying between them. Germline CDR1 WSHSY, CDR2 SAAADI. CDR3 bases: TGCGCCAGCAGTCTCGGCAGGGGCGAAGCTTTCTTT. Translation gives CASSLGRGEAFF.

This chain joins TRBV18 and TRBJ1-1; D is unclear. Deletions cut 2 bases from V and 3 bases from J, with 19 bases between. The CDR3 totals 17 residues. Germline loops: CDR1 KGHSH, CDR2 LQKENI. CDR3 in DNA: TGTGCCAGCTCACCAATACTCCGCCGGAGAGGGTACACTGAAGCTTTCTTT. Translated: CASSPILRRRGYTEAFF. Using reference TRBV18 and TRBJ1-1 for the parts outside the CDR3, the full variable domain is NAGVMQNPRHLVRRRGQEARLRCSPMKGHSHVYWYRQLPEEGLKFMVYLQKENIIDESGMPKERFSAEFPKEGPSILRIQQVVRGDSAAYFCASSPILRRRGYTEAFFGQGTRLTVV.